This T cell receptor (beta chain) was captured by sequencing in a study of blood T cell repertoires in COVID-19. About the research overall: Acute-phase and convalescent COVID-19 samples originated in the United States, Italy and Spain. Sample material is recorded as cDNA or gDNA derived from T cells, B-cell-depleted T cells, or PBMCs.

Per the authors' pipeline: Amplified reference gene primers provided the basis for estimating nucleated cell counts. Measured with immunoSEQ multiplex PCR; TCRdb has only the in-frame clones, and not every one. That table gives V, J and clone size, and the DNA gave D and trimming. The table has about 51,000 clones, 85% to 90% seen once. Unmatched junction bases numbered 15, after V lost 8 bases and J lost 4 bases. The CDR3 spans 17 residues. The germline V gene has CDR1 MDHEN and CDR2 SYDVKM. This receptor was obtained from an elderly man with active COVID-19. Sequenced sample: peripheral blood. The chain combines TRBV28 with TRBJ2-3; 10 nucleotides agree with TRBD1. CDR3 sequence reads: CASGGSAGTGVSDTQYF. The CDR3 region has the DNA TGTGCCAGCGGCGGGTCAGCCGGGACAGGGGTATCAGATACGCAGTATTTT.